This T cell receptor (beta chain) appears in the sequencing data of a study of blood T cells in healthy people across ages. Study at large: The template switching approach captured approximately one barcoded beta molecule for every two T cells.

PCR was performed a second time for about 6 to 12 cycles using a sample-barcoded 5' primer and a J-beta primer mix. Every cDNA molecule bore a tag from a template-switch adaptor containing 12 random nucleotides. TCRdb re-called the 5' RACE reads through MiXCR, storing one row per CDR3 protein. The table lists 1,500,000 or so distinct CDR3 sequences, 35% to 45% of them singletons. Findings and limits, study-wide: Conclusively comparing naive with antigen-experienced cells was impossible with unsorted PBMCs. A strong correlation was seen between TCR beta diversity and naive T cell percentage.

From germline, CDR1 is SGHAT and CDR2 FQNNGV. V was trimmed by 5 bases and J by 12 bases, leaving 17 bases between them. The CDR3 runs 13 residues. On this clonotype: Its target is unknown.

Source material: blood. This chain links TRBV11-2 with TRBJ2-1, with D perhaps matching TRBD1 (6 bases). The TCR comes from a woman aged 18-29 years in good health. This CDR3 reads CASSLTSGDGQFF. The CDR3 bases are TGTGCCAGCAGCCTTACGTCAGGGGATGGGCAGTTCTTC.